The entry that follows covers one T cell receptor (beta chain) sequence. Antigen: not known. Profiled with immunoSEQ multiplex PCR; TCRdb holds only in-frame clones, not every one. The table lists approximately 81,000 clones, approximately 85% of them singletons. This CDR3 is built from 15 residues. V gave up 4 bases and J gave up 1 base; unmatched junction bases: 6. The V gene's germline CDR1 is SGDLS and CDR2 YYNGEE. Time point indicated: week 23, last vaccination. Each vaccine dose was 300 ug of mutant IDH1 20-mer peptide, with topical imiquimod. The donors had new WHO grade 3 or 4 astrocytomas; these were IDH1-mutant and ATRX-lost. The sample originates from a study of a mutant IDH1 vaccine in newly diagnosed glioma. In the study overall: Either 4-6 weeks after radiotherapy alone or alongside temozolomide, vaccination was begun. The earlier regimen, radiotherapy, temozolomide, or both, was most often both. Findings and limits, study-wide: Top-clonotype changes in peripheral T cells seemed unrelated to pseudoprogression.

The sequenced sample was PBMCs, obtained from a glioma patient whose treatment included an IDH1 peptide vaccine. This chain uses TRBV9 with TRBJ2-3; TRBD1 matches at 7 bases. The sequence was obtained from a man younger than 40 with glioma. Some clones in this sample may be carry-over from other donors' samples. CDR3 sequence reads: CASSQYRGRTDTQYF. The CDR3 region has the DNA TGTGCCAGCAGCCAATACAGGGGACGCACAGATACGCAGTATTTT.